This T cell receptor (beta chain) was documented in a study of CD8 T cells in Susac syndrome. Study overall: Among the Susac syndrome patients sequenced, roughly six had active disease and eight or nine were in remission. At the time of blood draw, patients with Susac syndrome were therapy-naive, receiving corticosteroids, or receiving intravenous immunoglobulin alone.

RNA amounts of about 0.45 to 1 ug underwent reverse transcription with random hexamers. Amplification of TCR beta CDR3 across 54 Vbeta and 13 Jbeta was performed with immunoSEQ multiplex PCR. TCRdb processed the immunoSEQ multiplex PCR reads anew with MiXCR; each CDR3 protein has one entry. This sample has roughly 110,000 distinct CDR3 sequences, with roughly 94% found just once. In germline, CDR1 is LGHDT, CDR2 YNNKEL (reference sequence). The length of the CDR3 is 13 residues. Trimming shortened V by 5 bases and J by 0 bases, and 7 bases separated the two germline ends. The chain recombines TRBV3-1 with TRBJ1-1; D unresolved. The source material was CD8+ T cells from PBMCs. This TCR came from a human donor with Susac syndrome. CDR3 sequence: CASSGELNTEAFF. The CDR3 region has the DNA TGTGCCAGCAGCGGGGAGCTGAACACTGAAGCTTTCTTT.